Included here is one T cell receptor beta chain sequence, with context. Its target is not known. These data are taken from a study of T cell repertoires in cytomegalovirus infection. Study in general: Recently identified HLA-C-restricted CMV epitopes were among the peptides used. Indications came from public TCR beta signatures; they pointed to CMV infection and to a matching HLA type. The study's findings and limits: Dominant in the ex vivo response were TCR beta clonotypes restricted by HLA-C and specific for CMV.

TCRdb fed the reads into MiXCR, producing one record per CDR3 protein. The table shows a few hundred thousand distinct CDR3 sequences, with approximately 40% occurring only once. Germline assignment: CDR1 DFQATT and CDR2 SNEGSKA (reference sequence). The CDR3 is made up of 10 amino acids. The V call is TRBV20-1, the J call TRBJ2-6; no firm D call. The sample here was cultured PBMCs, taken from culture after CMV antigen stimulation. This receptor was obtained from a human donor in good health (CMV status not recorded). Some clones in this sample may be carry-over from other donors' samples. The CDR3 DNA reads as TGCAAGTGTGGGGCCAACGTCCTGACTTTC. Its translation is CKCGANVLTF.